A selection of T cell receptor beta chains follows, all from one sample in a study of CXCR3-negative and CXCR3-positive naive CD8 T cells. After re-calling the 5' RACE reads, TCRdb lists one entry per CDR3 protein, DNA absent. The sample's table shows approximately 88,000 distinct CDR3 sequences. The sample taken for sequencing was naive CXCR3+ CD8+ T cells from blood. All receptors derive from a human donor in good health. Some clones in this sample may be carry-over from other donors' samples. Both conserved end residues are part of each CDR3. The order of the fields is V gene, J gene, CDR3 length, CDR3 protein.

TRBV11-2	TRBJ2-2	13	CASSPIPVGELFF
TRBV4-1	TRBJ2-1	15	CASSQGPGAEEKQFF
TRBV7-9	TRBJ1-2	11	CASSLAGWDTF
TRBV12-3/TRBV12-4	TRBJ2-2	17	CASSPTMRQGSGGELFF
TRBV29-1	TRBJ2-7	15	CSVGRTRDYSYEQYF
TRBV4-1	TRBJ1-4	15	CASSQDQGANEKLFF
TRBV18	TRBJ2-1	11	CASSLGNEQLF
TRBV6-2/TRBV6-3	TRBJ2-1	16	CASSYSMVQVYNEQFF
TRBV27	TRBJ1-2	12	CASSLQGYGYTF
TRBV15	TRBJ2-6	16	CATSRVAGPGANVLTF
TRBV7-2	TRBJ2-3	15	CASSLSAGAADTQYF
TRBV28	TRBJ2-2	14	CASRLARVGGELFF
TRBV7-9	TRBJ2-7	14	CASSLTGTLYEQYF
TRBV5-1	TRBJ2-1	13	CASSFSGHNEQFF
TRBV28	TRBJ2-2	18	CASSPRFWAGSNTGELFF
TRBV27	TRBJ1-2	13	CASSLGGDYGYTF
TRBV18	TRBJ2-5	13	CASSPGGEETQYF
TRBV7-2	TRBJ1-1	13	CASSPHRAHEAFF
TRBV29-1	TRBJ1-5	14	CSVLQGGSNQPQHF
TRBV20-1	TRBJ1-3	15	CSARDRGADGNTIYF
TRBV23-1	TRBJ2-2	18	CASSQCPAMRGRTGELFF
TRBV7-9	TRBJ2-5	12	CASSSPEETQYF
TRBV4-3	TRBJ2-1	15	CASSPGTRSYNEQFF
TRBV6-2/TRBV6-3	TRBJ2-7	13	CASKSRGDYEQYF
TRBV15	TRBJ2-1	16	CATSSMGLAENNEQFF
TRBV5-1	TRBJ2-1	15	CASSFGTSGGDEQFF
TRBV12-3/TRBV12-4	TRBJ1-4	14	CASSPARGSEKLFF
TRBV5-1	TRBJ1-2	14	CASSLALESYGYTF
TRBV19	TRBJ2-1	12	CASLGRYNEQFF
TRBV3-1	TRBJ2-4	16	CASSQDISGSSGIQYF
TRBV28	TRBJ1-1	14	CASSLTGANTEAFF
TRBV6-5	TRBJ2-5	15	CASSDDMPYQETQYF
TRBV7-8	TRBJ2-7	15	CASSSYRGLFGEQYF
TRBV5-1	TRBJ2-7	16	CASSGEGTGNMYEQYF
TRBV6-2/TRBV6-3	TRBJ2-7	16	CASSHPGRVDSYEQYF
TRBV7-2	TRBJ2-1	19	CASSLVWTSGGFSYNEQFF
TRBV4-1	TRBJ2-5	12	CASSQALETQYF
TRBV7-9	TRBJ1-2	13	CASSLGRTYGYTF
TRBV6-5	TRBJ1-6	12	CASGAWGPPLHF
TRBV15	TRBJ2-6	18	CATSRDRVGLSRANVLTF
TRBV27	TRBJ2-7	16	CASSLGTAGKDYEQYF
TRBV4-1	TRBJ2-2	16	CASSQVSQGGTGELFF
TRBV20-1	TRBJ2-7	13	CSAAGQATYEQYF
TRBV4-2	TRBJ2-7	15	CASSQDPGGGYEQYF
TRBV15	TRBJ2-7	15	CATSRGPGTPYEQYF
TRBV6-6	TRBJ1-4	14	CASSYSIVNEKLFF
TRBV4-1	TRBJ2-7	15	CASSQRGAGSYEQYF
TRBV28	TRBJ1-1	15	CASSLDRYKNTEAFF
TRBV5-1	TRBJ2-7	12	CASSKGAYEQYF
TRBV6-5	TRBJ2-2	16	CASMPRTGRNTGELFF
TRBV4-1	TRBJ1-2	14	CASSPRGQNYGYTF